The TCR beta chain under discussion was sequenced for a study of cytomegalovirus exposure and HLA in healthy donors. A word on this clone: What it binds is not known.

The primer mix had 60 Vbeta and 13 Jbeta primers. Study processing details: Unique TCR beta chains numbered approximately 80 million in a later analysis, with about 11 million shared. Here immunoSEQ multiplex PCR was the method, and the copy in TCRdb shows in-frame clones only, minus some. D and trimming come from the DNA, and the V and J calls and clone size come from that table. Of approximately 37,000 clones in the sample, approximately 86% are singletons; the top ten hold roughly a tenth. Study findings and constraints: Within an earlier analysis, most TCR beta V segments proved productive either about 87% or about 30% of the time. As a later analysis revealed, most CMV-associated TCR beta chains appeared HLA-restricted. What was likely a sequencing artifact was a cluster of highly shared sequence variants.

The source material was PBMCs. The sequence was obtained from a woman between 18 and 29 years old in good health and CMV-seropositive.

The CDR3 DNA reads TGTGCCGGGGGACAGGGGTTAGGTCAGCCCCAGCATTTT. Its translation: CAGGQGLGQPQHF. The rearrangement links TRBV2 to TRBJ1-5; 10 bases are a match to TRBD1. This CDR3 contains 13 residues. CDR1 and CDR2 (germline): SNHLY, FYNNEI. The V gene end was trimmed by 11 bases and the J gene end by 6 bases; junction bases not matched to a gene: 7.